This TCR beta chain was recorded in a study of T cell changes during pregnancy in multiple sclerosis. TCRdb's copy holds only in-frame clones and misses some; the assay was immunoSEQ multiplex PCR. The table has around 110,000 clones, 92% seen once. This CDR3 region has 14 residues. Trimming removed 1 base at V and 0 bases at J, with 6 bases between. Germline V gives CDR1 MNHNS, CDR2 SASEGT. This material consisted of peripheral blood, taken in the third trimester of pregnancy. The TCR sequence derives from a female donor with multiple sclerosis, enrolled in a pregnancy study. The rearrangement joins TRBV6-1 to TRBJ1-2; D call uncertain. This CDR3 reads CASSEGRTNYGYTF. The CDR3 coding sequence is TGTGCCAGCAGTGAAGGCAGGACTAACTATGGCTACACCTTC.